This TCR beta chain was recorded in a study of blood T cells in healthy people across ages. Broader study findings: Naive T cell percentage and TCR beta diversity correlated strongly. Relative to aged donors, long-lived donors carried more naive CD4+ cells and displayed higher diversity.

Germline values: CDR1 MNHEY, CDR2 SVGEGT. The trim removed 6 bases at V and 8 bases at J, leaving 13 bases unmatched. This CDR3 is 15 amino acids long. About this clonotype: Its antigen remains unidentified.

Primers used in a second PCR of about 6 to 11 cycles were a sample-barcoded 5' primer and a J-beta primer mix. TCRdb used MiXCR to reprocess the 5' RACE reads, holding one entry per CDR3 protein. This sample has fewer than 2 million distinct CDR3 sequences; around 40% occur once, and the top ten carry about 21%. The rearrangement uses TRBV6-2 or TRBV6-3 and TRBJ1-1; 9 nucleotides match TRBD1. The source is a human donor in good health. Sequenced input: blood. CDR3 sequence reads: CASSPVYTGGPEAFF. The CDR3 bases are TGTGCCAGCAGCCCCGTGTATACAGGGGGCCCAGAAGCTTTCTTT.